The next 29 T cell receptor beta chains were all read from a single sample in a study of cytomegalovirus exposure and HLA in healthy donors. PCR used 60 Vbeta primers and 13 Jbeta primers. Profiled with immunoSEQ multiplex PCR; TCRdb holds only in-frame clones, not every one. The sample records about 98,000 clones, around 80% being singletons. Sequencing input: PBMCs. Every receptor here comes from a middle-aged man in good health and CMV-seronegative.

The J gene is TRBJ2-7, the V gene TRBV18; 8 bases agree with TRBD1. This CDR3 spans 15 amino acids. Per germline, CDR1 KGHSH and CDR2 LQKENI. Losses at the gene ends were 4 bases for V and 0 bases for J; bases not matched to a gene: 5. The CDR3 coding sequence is TGTGCCAGCTCACACACAGGGGGGATCTCCTACGAGCAGTACTTC. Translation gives CASSHTGGISYEQYF.

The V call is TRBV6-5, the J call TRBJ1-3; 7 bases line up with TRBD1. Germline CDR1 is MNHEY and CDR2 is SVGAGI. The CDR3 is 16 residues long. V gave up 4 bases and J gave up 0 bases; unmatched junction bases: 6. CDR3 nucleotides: TGTGCCAGCAGTTCCGCCGGGACAGACTCTGGAAACACCATATATTTT. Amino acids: CASSSAGTDSGNTIYF.

Here the CDR3 DNA reads TGTGCCAGCAGCCCAACACGGGACAGGGGGAGGCAAGAGACCCAGTACTTC. It codes for CASSPTRDRGRQETQYF. The V gene is TRBV21-1, the J gene TRBJ2-5; the DNA was not used to check the table's D call, TRBD1. TRBV21-1 is noted as a pseudogene. The CDR3 extends over 17 amino acids.

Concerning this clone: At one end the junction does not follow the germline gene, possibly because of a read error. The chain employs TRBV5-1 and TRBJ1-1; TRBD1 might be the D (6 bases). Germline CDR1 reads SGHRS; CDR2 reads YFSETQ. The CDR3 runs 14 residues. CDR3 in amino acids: CTSTQDSWKAEAFF. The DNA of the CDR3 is TGCACCAGTACTCAGGACAGTTGGAAGGCTGAAGCTTTCTTT.

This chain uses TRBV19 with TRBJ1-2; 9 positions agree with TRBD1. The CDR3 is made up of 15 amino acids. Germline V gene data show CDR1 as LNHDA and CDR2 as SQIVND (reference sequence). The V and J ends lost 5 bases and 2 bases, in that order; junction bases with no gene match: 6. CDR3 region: CASSGPGQGNYGYTF. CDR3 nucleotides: TGTGCCAGTAGTGGGCCGGGACAGGGAAACTATGGCTACACCTTC.

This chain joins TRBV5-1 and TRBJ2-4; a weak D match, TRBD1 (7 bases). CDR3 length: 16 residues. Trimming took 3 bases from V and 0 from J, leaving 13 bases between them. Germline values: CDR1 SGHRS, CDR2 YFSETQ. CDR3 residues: CASSWRDSEAKNIQYF. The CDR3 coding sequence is TGCGCCAGCAGCTGGCGGGACAGCGAAGCCAAAAACATTCAGTACTTC.

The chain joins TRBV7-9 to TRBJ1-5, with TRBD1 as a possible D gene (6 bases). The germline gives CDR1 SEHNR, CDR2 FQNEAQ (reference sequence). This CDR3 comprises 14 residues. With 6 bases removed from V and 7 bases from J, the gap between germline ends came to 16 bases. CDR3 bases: TGTGCCAGCAGTAAACAGGGTGGTGGGCAGCCCCAGCATTTT. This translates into CASSKQGGGQPQHF.

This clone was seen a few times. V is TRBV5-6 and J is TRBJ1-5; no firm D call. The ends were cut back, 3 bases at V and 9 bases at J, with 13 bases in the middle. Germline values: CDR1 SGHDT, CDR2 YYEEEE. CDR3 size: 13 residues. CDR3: CASSSSSRGPQHF. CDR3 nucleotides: TGTGCCAGCAGCTCCTCGTCCCGGGGGCCCCAGCATTTT.

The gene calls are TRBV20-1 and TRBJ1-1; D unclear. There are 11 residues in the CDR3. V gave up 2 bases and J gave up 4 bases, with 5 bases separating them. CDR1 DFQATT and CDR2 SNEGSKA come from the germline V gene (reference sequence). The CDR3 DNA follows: TGCAGTGCTAGACTGCGCACTGAAGCTTTCTTT. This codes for CSARLRTEAFF.

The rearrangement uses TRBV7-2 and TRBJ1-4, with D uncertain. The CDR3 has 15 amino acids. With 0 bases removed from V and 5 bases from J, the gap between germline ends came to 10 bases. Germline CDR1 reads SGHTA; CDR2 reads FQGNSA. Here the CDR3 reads CASSLAGLANEKLFF. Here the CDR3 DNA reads TGTGCCAGCAGCTTAGCCGGGTTAGCGAATGAAAAACTGTTTTTT.

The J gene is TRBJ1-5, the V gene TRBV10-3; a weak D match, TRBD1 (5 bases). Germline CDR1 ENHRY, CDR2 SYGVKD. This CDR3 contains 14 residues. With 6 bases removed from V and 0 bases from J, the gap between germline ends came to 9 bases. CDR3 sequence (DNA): TGTGCCATCAGGGACACGTATAGCAATCAGCCCCAGCATTTT. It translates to CAIRDTYSNQPQHF.

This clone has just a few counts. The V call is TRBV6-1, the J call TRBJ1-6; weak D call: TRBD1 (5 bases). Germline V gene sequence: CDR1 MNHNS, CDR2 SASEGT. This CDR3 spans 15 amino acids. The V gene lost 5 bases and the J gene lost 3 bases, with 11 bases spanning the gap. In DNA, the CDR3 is TGTGCCAGCAGTCCTGGGGGGGGCTATAATTCACCCCTCCACTTT. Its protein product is CASSPGGGYNSPLHF.

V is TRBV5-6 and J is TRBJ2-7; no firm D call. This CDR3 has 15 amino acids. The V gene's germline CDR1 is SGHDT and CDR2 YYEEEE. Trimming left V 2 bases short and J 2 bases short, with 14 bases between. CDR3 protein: CASSLRGRPPYEQYF. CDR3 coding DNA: TGTGCCAGCAGCTTACGAGGCCGGCCCCCCTACGAGCAGTACTTC. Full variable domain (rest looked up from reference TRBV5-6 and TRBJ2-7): DAGVTQSPTHLIKTRGQQVTLRCSPKSGHDTVSWYQQALGQGPQFIFQYYEEEERQRGNFPDRFSGHQFPNYSSELNVNALLLGDSALYLCASSLRGRPPYEQYFGPGTRLTVT.

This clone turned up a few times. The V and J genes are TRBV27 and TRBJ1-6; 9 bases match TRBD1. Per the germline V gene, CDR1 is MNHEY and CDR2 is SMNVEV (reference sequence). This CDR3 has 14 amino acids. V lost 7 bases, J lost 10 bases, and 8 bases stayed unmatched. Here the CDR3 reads CASTRQGDRSPLHF. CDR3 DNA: TGTGCCAGCACCAGACAGGGGGACCGATCACCCCTCCACTTT.

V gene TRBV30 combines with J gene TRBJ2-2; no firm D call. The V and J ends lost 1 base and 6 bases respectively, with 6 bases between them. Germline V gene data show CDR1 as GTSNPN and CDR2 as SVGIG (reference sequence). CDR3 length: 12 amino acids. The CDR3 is CAWSDGPGELFF. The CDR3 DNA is TGTGCCTGGAGTGATGGGCCCGGGGAGCTGTTTTTT.

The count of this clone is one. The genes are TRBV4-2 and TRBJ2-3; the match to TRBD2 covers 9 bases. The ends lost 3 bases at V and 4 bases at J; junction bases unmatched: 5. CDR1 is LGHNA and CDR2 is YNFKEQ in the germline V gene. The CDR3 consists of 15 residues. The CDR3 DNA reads TGTGCCAGCAGCCAGTTTAGCGGGGGATCAGATACGCAGTATTTT. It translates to CASSQFSGGSDTQYF.

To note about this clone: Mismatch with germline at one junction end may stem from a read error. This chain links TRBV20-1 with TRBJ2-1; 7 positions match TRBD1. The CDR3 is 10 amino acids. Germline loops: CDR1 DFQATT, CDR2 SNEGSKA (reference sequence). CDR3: CSASFGQDLF. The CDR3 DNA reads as TGCAGTGCTAGTTTCGGACAGGATCTCTTC.

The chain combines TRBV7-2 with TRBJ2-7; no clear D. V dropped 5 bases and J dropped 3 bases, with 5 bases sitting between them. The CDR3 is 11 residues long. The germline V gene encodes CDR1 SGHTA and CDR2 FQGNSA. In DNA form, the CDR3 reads TGTGCCAGCAGCCCGGGCTACGAGCAGTACTTC. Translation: CASSPGYEQYF. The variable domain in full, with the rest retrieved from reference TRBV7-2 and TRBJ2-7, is GAGVSQSPSNKVTEKGKDVELRCDPISGHTALYWYRQSLGQGLEFLIYFQGNSAPDKSGLPSDRFSAERTGGSVSTLTIQRTQQEDSAVYLCASSPGYEQYFGPGTRLTVT.

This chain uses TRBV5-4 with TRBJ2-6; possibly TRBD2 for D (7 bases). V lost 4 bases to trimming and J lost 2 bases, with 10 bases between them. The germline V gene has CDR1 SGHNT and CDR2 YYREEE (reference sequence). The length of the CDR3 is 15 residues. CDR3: CASSPGGPGANVLTF. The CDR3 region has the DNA TGTGCCAGCAGCCCCGGGGGGCCTGGGGCCAACGTCCTGACTTTC. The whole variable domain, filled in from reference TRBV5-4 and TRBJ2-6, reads ETGVTQSPTHLIKTRGQQVTLRCSSQSGHNTVSWYQQALGQGPQFIFQYYREEENGRGNFPPRFSGLQFPNYSSELNVNALELDDSALYLCASSPGGPGANVLTFGAGSRLTVL.

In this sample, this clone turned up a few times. The CDR3 bases are TGCGCCAGCAGTGAGTTGGGAGTTGGGTACAATGAGCAGTTCTTC. This gives the protein CASSELGVGYNEQFF. The rearrangement links TRBV10-2 to TRBJ2-1; D is perhaps TRBD2 (5 bases). The CDR3 length is 15 residues. Germline V gene sequence: CDR1 WSHSY, CDR2 SAAADI. The ends were cut back, 1 base at V and 4 bases at J, with 11 bases in the middle.

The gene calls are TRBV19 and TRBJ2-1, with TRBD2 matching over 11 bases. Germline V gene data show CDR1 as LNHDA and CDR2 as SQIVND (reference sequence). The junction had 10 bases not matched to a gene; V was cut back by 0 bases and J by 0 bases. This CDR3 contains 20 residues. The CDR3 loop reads CASSIDRLAGGRGSYNEQFF. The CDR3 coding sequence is TGTGCCAGTAGTATAGATCGGCTAGCGGGGGGAAGGGGCTCCTACAATGAGCAGTTCTTC.

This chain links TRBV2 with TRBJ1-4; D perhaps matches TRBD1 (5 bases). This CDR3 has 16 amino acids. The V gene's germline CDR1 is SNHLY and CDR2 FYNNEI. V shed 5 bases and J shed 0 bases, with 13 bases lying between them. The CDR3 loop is CASSRQGVPTNEKLFF. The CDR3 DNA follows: TGTGCCAGCAGTAGGCAGGGTGTCCCAACTAATGAAAAACTGTTTTTT.

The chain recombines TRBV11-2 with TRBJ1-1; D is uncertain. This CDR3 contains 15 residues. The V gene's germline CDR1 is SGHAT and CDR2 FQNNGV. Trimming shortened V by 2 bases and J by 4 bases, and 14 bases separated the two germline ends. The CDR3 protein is CASSLTNHPGTEAFF. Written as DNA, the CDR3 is TGTGCCAGCAGCTTAACGAACCACCCCGGCACTGAAGCTTTCTTT.

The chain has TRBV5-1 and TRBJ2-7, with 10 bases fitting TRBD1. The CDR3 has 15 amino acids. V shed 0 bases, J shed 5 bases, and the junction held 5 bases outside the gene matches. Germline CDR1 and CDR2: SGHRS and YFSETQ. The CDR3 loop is CASSLAGTGEHEQYF. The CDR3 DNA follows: TGCGCCAGCAGCTTGGCCGGGACAGGGGAACACGAGCAGTACTTC.

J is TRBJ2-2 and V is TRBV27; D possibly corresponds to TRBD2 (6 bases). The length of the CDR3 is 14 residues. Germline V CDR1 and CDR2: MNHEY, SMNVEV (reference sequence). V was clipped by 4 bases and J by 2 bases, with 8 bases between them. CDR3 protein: CASSSGLNTGELFF. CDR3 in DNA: TGTGCCAGCAGTTCTGGACTAAACACCGGGGAGCTGTTTTTT.

CDR3 DNA: TGTGCCAGCAGCTTAAATGTAGACAGGGGAGCTTTCTTT. Translating gives CASSLNVDRGAFF. The chain links TRBV7-8 to TRBJ1-1; 8 nucleotides agree with TRBD1. The V gene end was trimmed by 2 bases and the J gene end by 10 bases; junction bases not matched to a gene: 6. CDR1 is SGHVS and CDR2 is FQNEAQ in the germline V gene. CDR3 length equals 13 residues.

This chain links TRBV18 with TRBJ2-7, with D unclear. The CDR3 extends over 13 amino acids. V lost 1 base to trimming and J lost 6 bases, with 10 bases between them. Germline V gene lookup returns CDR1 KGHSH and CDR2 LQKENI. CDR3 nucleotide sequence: TGTGCCAGCTCACCACGGAGTCCCTTCGAGCAGTACTTC. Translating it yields CASSPRSPFEQYF.

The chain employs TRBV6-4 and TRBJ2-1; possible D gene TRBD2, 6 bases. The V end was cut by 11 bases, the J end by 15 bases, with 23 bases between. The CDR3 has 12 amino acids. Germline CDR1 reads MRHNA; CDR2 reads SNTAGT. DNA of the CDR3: TGTGCCGGAGACTTTAAGGCGGGGCCGGTGTTCTTC. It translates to CAGDFKAGPVFF.

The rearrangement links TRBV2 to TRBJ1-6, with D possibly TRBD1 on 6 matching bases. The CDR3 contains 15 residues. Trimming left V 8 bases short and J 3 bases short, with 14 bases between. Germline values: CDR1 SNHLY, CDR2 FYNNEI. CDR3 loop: CASVQDSHYNSPLHF. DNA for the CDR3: TGTGCCAGCGTCCAGGACAGTCACTATAATTCACCCCTCCACTTT.